This is a list of T cell receptor beta chains from one sample in a study of response to subunit inactivated influenza vaccine. In TCRdb, the RT-PCR reads were re-called with MiXCR into one record per CDR3 protein. The sample contains 400,000 to 650,000 distinct CDR3 sequences, approximately 7.3% of which appear only once. Material: PBMCs from blood, obtained 23 months after vaccination. The receptors were sampled from a man between 45 and 75 years old who received an inactivated influenza vaccine. The CDR3 runs from the conserved cysteine through the conserved F or W. A D gene is named only where the DNA matches it firmly. Size is omitted from some rows. Given values are once, few, many or a class for expanded clones.

abundance,d_gene,j_gene,v_gene,CDR3nt,CDR3aa
many,NA,TRBJ1-1,TRBV5-1,TGCGCCAGCAGCACCCGGGGAGGGATGAACACTGAAGCTTTCTTT,CASSTRGGMNTEAFF
many,NA,TRBJ1-1,TRBV11-2,TGTGCCAGCAGCCTCGATGGGGGCACTGAAGCTTTCTTT,CASSLDGGTEAFF
NA,NA,TRBJ1-3,TRBV13,TGTGCCAGCAGCTTAGGTCCCCTCGGATCTGGAAACACCATATATTTT,CASSLGPLGSGNTIYF
NA,NA,TRBJ1-1,TRBV19,TGTGCCAGTAGTATAAGGACAGCTAGCATGAACACTGAAGCTTTCTTT,CASSIRTASMNTEAFF
NA,TRBD2,TRBJ2-1,TRBV4-3,TGCGCCAGCTCCCAAAGCGTCGGGACTAGCGGGAGATACAATGAGCAGTTCTTC,CASSQSVGTSGRYNEQFF
few,TRBD1,TRBJ1-2,TRBV2,TGTGCCAGCAGATGGGACAGGGGAGTCTCTGGCTACACCTTC,CASRWDRGVSGYTF
few,NA,TRBJ2-3,TRBV23-1,TGCGCCAGCAGTCACCCACAGGGAAAAGATACGCAGTATTTT,CASSHPQGKDTQYF
NA,TRBD1,TRBJ2-3,TRBV6-4,TGTGCCAGCAGTGCATCACAGGGGTTAAGAGGTGCAGATACGCAGTATTTT,CASSASQGLRGADTQYF
NA,NA,TRBJ2-5,TRBV28,TGTGCCAGCAATTATGGGGCGGAAGAGACCCAGTACTTC,CASNYGAEETQYF
few,NA,TRBJ2-5,TRBV24-1,TGTGCCACCAGTGAGGCAGGGGTAGAGACCCAGTACTTC,CATSEAGVETQYF
few,NA,TRBJ1-1,TRBV20-1,TGCAGTGCCCCCCGGATCCGGTCGGACACTGAAGCTTTCTTT,CSAPRIRSDTEAFF
few,TRBD1,TRBJ2-3,TRBV7-8,TGTGCCAGCAGCAAGCCCAGGGACAGGGCAGATACGCAGTATTTT,CASSKPRDRADTQYF
many,NA,TRBJ1-5,TRBV12-3/TRBV12-4,TGTGCCAGCAGTTTAGGGATCCAGCCCCAGCATTTT,CASSLGIQPQHF
NA,NA,TRBJ2-4,TRBV7-2,TGTGCCAGCGCACCAGGGGCAGTAAACATTCAGTACTTC,CASAPGAVNIQYF
few,TRBD2,TRBJ2-1,TRBV7-8,TGTGCCAGCAGCTTAGCGAGGAATGGACTAGCCGGTCCCTACAATGAGCAGTTCTTC,CASSLARNGLAGPYNEQFF